One and the same sample provided the 27 T cell receptor beta chains below, sequenced in a study of Ad26.COV2.S vaccination and SARS-CoV-2 variants. Indicated treatment: around 19 received Ad26.COV2.S at low or high dose, single or two shots; a few received placebo; per-sample allocation not given. Following the first vaccine or placebo injection, samples were taken on day 63. Assay used: immunoSEQ multiplex PCR; TCRdb lists only in-frame clones, some missing. The table shows about 320,000 clones, with approximately 86% occurring only once. Source: peripheral blood, taken in a trial of Ad26.COV2.S vaccine versus placebo. These receptors all come from a person between 18 and 65 years old who received the Ad26.COV2.S COVID-19 vaccine or a placebo.

The J gene is TRBJ1-2, the V gene TRBV10-2, with D uncertain. CDR1 is WSHSY and CDR2 is SAAADI in the germline V gene. V was trimmed by 10 bases and J by 5 bases, leaving 17 bases between them. This CDR3 contains 13 residues. The CDR3 reads CATAPGKSYGYTF. CDR3 sequence (DNA): TGCGCCACCGCCCCGGGAAAATCGTATGGCTACACCTTC.

J is TRBJ1-6 and V is TRBV2, with 9 bases matching TRBD1. V shed 2 bases, J shed 4 bases, and the junction held 3 bases outside the gene matches. Germline loops: CDR1 SNHLY, CDR2 FYNNEI. The CDR3 is 16 amino acids. CDR3 region: CASSETGGEYNSPLHF. For the CDR3, the DNA is TGTGCCAGCAGTGAAACAGGGGGCGAGTATAATTCACCCCTCCACTTT.

The rearrangement links TRBV6-5 to TRBJ2-3; perhaps TRBD2 as D (5 bases). The V end lost 6 bases, the J end lost 2 bases, and 12 bases lay between the germline ends. CDR1 and CDR2 from the germline V gene are MNHEY and SVGAGI. The CDR3 runs 14 residues. The CDR3 DNA is TGTGCCAGCAGCCGGGGTACACACACAGATACGCAGTATTTT. It specifies CASSRGTHTDTQYF.

This chain connects TRBV10-3 to TRBJ1-6; D remains ambiguous. Trimming removed 4 bases from V and 12 bases from J, with 19 bases in between. CDR3 length equals 15 residues. Germline V lookup: CDR1 ENHRY, CDR2 SYGVKD. CDR3: CAISGDPTSGQPLHF. CDR3 bases: TGTGCCATCAGTGGAGACCCAACCAGCGGCCAACCCCTCCACTTT.

The V gene is TRBV30, the J gene TRBJ1-5; D is uncertain. Germline CDR1 and CDR2: GTSNPN and SVGIG (reference sequence). V was shortened by 0 bases and J by 4 bases, with 13 bases between the two germline ends. The CDR3 is made up of 15 amino acids. The CDR3 nucleotides are TGTGCCTGGAGTGTAGGTAGGCAGCCTAATCAGCCCCAGCATTTT. Residues: CAWSVGRQPNQPQHF.

The V gene is TRBV6-1, the J gene TRBJ1-1; D is ambiguous. The CDR3 is 13 residues long. Germline V gene sequence: CDR1 MNHNS, CDR2 SASEGT. The V end was cut by 0 bases, the J end by 9 bases, with 11 bases between. CDR3 residues: CASSEAGEQQAFF. In nucleotides, the CDR3 is TGTGCCAGCAGTGAAGCCGGGGAACAGCAAGCTTTCTTT.

There are a few counts of this clone. The V gene is TRBV7-9, the J gene TRBJ2-3; D possibly uses TRBD1 or TRBD2 (5 bases each). The CDR3 is made up of 15 amino acids. The V end was cut by 5 bases, the J end by 6 bases, with 18 bases between. Looked up from germline, CDR1 is SEHNR and CDR2 is FQNEAQ (reference sequence). The CDR3 DNA follows: TGTGCCAGCAGCCCCCCGAGGGGCGGTTGGGATACGCAGTATTTT. Encoded protein: CASSPPRGGWDTQYF.

The chain links TRBV18 to TRBJ1-5, with D tentatively TRBD1 (5 bases). CDR1 KGHSH and CDR2 LQKENI come from the germline V gene. The V gene lost 4 bases and the J gene lost 7 bases, with 20 bases spanning the gap. The CDR3 contains 16 residues. CDR3 sequence reads: CASSQGPGGGEQPQHF. For the CDR3, the DNA is TGTGCCAGCTCACAGGGCCCCGGGGGAGGAGAGCAGCCCCAGCATTTT.

The CDR3 region has the DNA TGTGCCAGCAGCCCCCAGAGGAGCGAGGGACGCGACGCCCTACCCTCTGGAAACACCATATATTTT. Protein product: CASSPQRSEGRDALPSGNTIYF. The chain couples TRBV21-1 to TRBJ1-3. TRBV21-1 is marked as a pseudogene. This CDR3 region has 22 residues.

The rearrangement links TRBV3-1 (or the pseudogene TRBV3-2) to TRBJ1-2, with D maybe TRBD1 (5 bases). V lost 1 base and J lost 8, with 14 bases in between. This CDR3 is 14 amino acids long. The germline CDR1 and CDR2 sequences are LGHDT and YNNKEL (reference sequence). CDR3 loop: CASSQARGAGGYTF. CDR3 nucleotide sequence: TGTGCCAGCAGCCAAGCCCGGGGCGCGGGGGGCTACACCTTC.

The V gene is TRBV3-1 (or the pseudogene TRBV3-2), the J gene TRBJ2-7, with 10 bases aligning to TRBD1. This CDR3 region has 15 residues. V lost 0 bases and J lost 3; bases outside the gene matches: 2. Germline V gives CDR1 LGHDT, CDR2 YNNKEL (reference sequence). The CDR3 DNA sequence: TGTGCCAGCAGCCAAGATTGGACAGGGGGCTACGAGCAGTACTTC. Encoded protein: CASSQDWTGGYEQYF.

The V call is TRBV19, the J call TRBJ2-7; D might be TRBD1 (6 bases). Looked up from germline, CDR1 is LNHDA and CDR2 is SQIVND (reference sequence). The CDR3 has 12 residues. V lost 6 bases to trimming and J lost 6 bases, with 12 bases between them. CDR3 coding DNA: TGTGCCAGTAGCGACAGGATTAGCGAGCAGTACTTC. Translation: CASSDRISEQYF.

Note on this clone: In the same sample, other DNA sequences code for this CDR3. The chain recombines TRBV5-1 with TRBJ2-5, with TRBD2 identical over 11 bases. Unmatched junction bases numbered 0, after V lost 1 base and J lost 4 bases. Looked up from germline, CDR1 is SGHRS and CDR2 is YFSETQ. This CDR3 is 14 amino acids long. CDR3 sequence reads: CASSLTSGGETQYF. In nucleotides, the CDR3 is TGCGCCAGCAGCTTGACTAGCGGGGGAGAGACCCAGTACTTC.

The V call is TRBV6-5, the J call TRBJ1-4; tentative D call: TRBD1 (5 bases). The CDR3 length is 13 residues. CDR1 is MNHEY and CDR2 is SVGAGI in the germline V gene. Trimming pared 8 bases from V and 4 bases from J, leaving 11 bases between. The CDR3 loop reads CASRRDRNEKLFF. DNA of the CDR3: TGTGCCAGCCGCCGGGACCGTAATGAAAAACTGTTTTTT.

This chain uses TRBV15 with TRBJ2-5; D not resolved. The CDR3 has 15 residues. Looked up from germline, CDR1 is LNHNV and CDR2 is YYDKDF (reference sequence). V shed 1 base and J shed 5 bases, with 14 bases lying between them. The CDR3 bases are TGTGCCACCAGCAGAGCGGGTTCGTTGGCGGAGACCCAGTACTTC. Translating gives CATSRAGSLAETQYF.

This clone appeared a single time. This chain joins TRBV4-2 and TRBJ2-1, with TRBD2 matching 9 bases. There are 16 residues in the CDR3. CDR1 and CDR2 from the germline V gene are LGHNA and YNFKEQ. Losses at the gene ends were 1 base for V and 4 bases for J; bases not matched to a gene: 5. The CDR3 nucleotides read TGTGCCAGCAGCCAAGGAATAGCGGGGGCTTACAATGAGCAGTTCTTC. It translates to CASSQGIAGAYNEQFF.

This clone was observed a single time. The rearrangement uses TRBV7-9 and TRBJ1-4; D remains unclear. The ends were cut back, 3 bases at V and 5 bases at J, with 7 bases in the middle. Per the germline V gene, CDR1 is SEHNR and CDR2 is FQNEAQ (reference sequence). This CDR3 is built from 13 residues. For the CDR3, the DNA is TGTGCCAGCAGCTTTAGCAGAAATGAAAAACTGTTTTTT. It yields the protein CASSFSRNEKLFF.

The chain carries TRBV7-2 and TRBJ1-3, with D unclear. CDR3 length: 13 amino acids. Trimming removed 11 bases at V and 0 bases at J, with 11 bases between. Per the germline V gene, CDR1 is SGHTA and CDR2 is FQGNSA. CDR3 protein: CASRRNSGNTIYF. CDR3 bases: TGTGCCTCACGGAGAAACTCTGGAAACACCATATATTTT.

This clone was found once. The chain combines TRBV21-1 with TRBJ2-7. TRBV21-1 represents a pseudogene. CDR3 length equals 13 residues. The DNA for the CDR3 is TGTGCCAGTCTCCCCGGGGCGTCCTACGAGCAGTACTTC. Translating it yields CASLPGASYEQYF.

The chain has TRBV11-2 and TRBJ1-1; no clear D. Trimming pared 6 bases from V and 8 bases from J, leaving 22 bases between. The V gene's germline CDR1 is SGHAT and CDR2 FQNNGV. The CDR3 extends over 15 amino acids. CDR3 coding DNA: TGTGCCAGCAGTCCCGGGCGCACTATTAAATCAGAAGCTTTCTTT. This gives the protein CASSPGRTIKSEAFF.

This clone has a single count. Written as DNA, the CDR3 is TGCGCCAGCAGCTCAGGATCCGTTAATGAAAAACTGTTTTTT. Translation gives CASSSGSVNEKLFF. V gene TRBV5-1 combines with J gene TRBJ1-4, with unresolved D. Germline CDR1 and CDR2: SGHRS and YFSETQ. The V end was cut by 3 bases, the J end by 4 bases, with 10 bases between. This CDR3 is built from 14 residues.

The V call is TRBV28, the J call TRBJ1-5; D might be TRBD1 (5 bases). This CDR3 has 15 amino acids. Between the trimmed V and J ends, which lost 7 bases and 4 bases, there was a span of 17 bases. Germline values: CDR1 MDHEN, CDR2 SYDVKM. Here the CDR3 DNA reads TGTGCCAGCACCTCAAGGGACCGCGCAAATCAGCCCCAGCATTTT. Its translation is CASTSRDRANQPQHF.

The chain is built from TRBV30 and TRBJ2-7; D may be TRBD2 (6 bases). V dropped 4 bases and J dropped 0 bases, with 16 bases sitting between them. The CDR3 totals 15 residues. Germline V gene lookup returns CDR1 GTSNPN and CDR2 SVGIG (reference sequence). In DNA form, the CDR3 reads TGTGCCTGGACCCCAGGAGGGGTCCTCTCCTACGAGCAGTACTTC. Protein sequence: CAWTPGGVLSYEQYF.

The chain has TRBV30 and TRBJ1-5; D remains unclear. Germline values: CDR1 GTSNPN, CDR2 SVGIG (reference sequence). The length of the CDR3 is 12 residues. Between the trimmed V and J ends, which lost 1 base and 0 bases, there was a span of 1 base. The CDR3 DNA follows: TGTGCCTGGAGTGATAGCAATCAGCCCCAGCATTTT. Protein: CAWSDSNQPQHF.

The gene calls are TRBV6-5 and TRBJ1-1; tentatively, D is TRBD1 (5 bases). Germline CDR1 MNHEY, CDR2 SVGAGI. The CDR3 runs to 14 residues. The V end was cut by 6 bases, the J end by 1 base, with 12 bases between. The CDR3 sequence is CASRGRGGNTEAFF. The CDR3 DNA sequence: TGTGCCAGCAGGGGACGGGGGGGGAACACTGAAGCTTTCTTT.

The chain links TRBV6-2 or TRBV6-3 to TRBJ2-7; possible D gene TRBD1, 7 bases. The V end was cut by 5 bases, the J end by 7 bases, with 12 bases between. The CDR3 extends over 12 amino acids. The V gene's germline CDR1 is MNHEY and CDR2 SVGEGT. In DNA, the CDR3 is TGTGCCAGCAGTGACAGGGCGGGAGAGCAGTACTTC. Translated, it gives CASSDRAGEQYF.

This chain connects TRBV5-1 to TRBJ1-1; D might be TRBD1 (6 bases). This CDR3 has 13 amino acids. V was pared by 0 bases and J by 6 bases, with 9 bases between. Germline loops: CDR1 SGHRS, CDR2 YFSETQ. The CDR3 DNA follows: TGCGCCAGCAGCTTGGACAGGGACGCTGAAGCTTTCTTT. This sequence encodes CASSLDRDAEAFF.